This T cell receptor beta chain was sequenced during a study of cytomegalovirus exposure and HLA in healthy donors. The PCR was carried out with 60 Vbeta primers and 13 Jbeta primers. The assay was immunoSEQ multiplex PCR, and TCRdb's table has in-frame clones only and misses some. This table has about 110,000 clones, roughly 83% appearing once. This TCR came from a woman under 30 in good health and CMV-seropositive. The sequenced material came from PBMCs.

This CDR3 is CASSSGGRYEQYF. For the CDR3, the DNA is TGTGCCAGCAGCTCAGGGGGAAGGTACGAGCAGTACTTC. The chain recombines TRBV6-1 with TRBJ2-7; TRBD1 aligns across 7 bases. Per the germline V gene, CDR1 is MNHNS and CDR2 is SASEGT. The CDR3 runs 13 residues. V gave up 6 bases and J gave up 4 bases; unmatched junction bases: 6.